This T cell receptor beta chain was recovered during a study of lymphopenia after photon versus proton radiotherapy (dated by TCRdb to the late 2010s). About the investigation overall: The immunological effects of photon versus proton radiation therapy were compared in patients with gastrointestinal tumors who developed high-grade lymphopenia. A cohort of some 22 patients with gastrointestinal tumors who received either photon or proton therapy and subsequently developed lymphopenia was included. The study was designed to characterize how the impact on the immune system differs between the two radiation modalities.

The germline V gene yields SGDLS for CDR1 and YYNGEE for CDR2. The V and J ends are trimmed by 2 bases and 2 bases, leaving 15 bases between them. Including cysteine and phenylalanine, the CDR3 has 16 amino acids. The retained sequence is limited to the CDR3, 48 bases, with the frame set at the first base. Note on this clone: Its antigen has not been determined. Base qualities are not provided; no much larger clone lies one nucleotide away.

Results the study describes overall, beyond this receptor: Among patients across the cohort who died, overall survival time showed an inverse correlation with a larger post-nadir drop in TCR diversity. During treatment, patients who received proton therapy stayed relatively stable, whereas patients who received photon therapy lost naive T cells and TCR diversity and gained effector/memory populations. After the lymphocyte count nadir, repertoires from photon-treated patients showed oligoclonal expansion, particularly of CD8+ Temra cells, and this expansion drove the decline in diversity. The survival association was examined only in patients who died, and the authors described better survival with proton therapy as a possibility, not as a demonstrated result.

The library was produced with the immunoSEQ multiplex PCR assay. T cell repertoires were profiled by deep sequencing of rearranged TCR beta loci, alongside multiparametric flow cytometry. This is the immuneACCESS table as TCRdb keeps it, with only in-frame sequences that have V and J called. A part of the clones is gone; compared with another copy, unresolved V genes explain less than half, and the rest is unexplained. The sample table holds 15,000 to 20,000 clones, of which around 86% were seen once. The top ten clones comprise around a tenth of the sample. The sequence was obtained from a man between 65 and 85 years old with pancreatic cancer. Sequences were derived from peripheral blood, sampled from a patient treated with proton-based radiotherapy. The chain links TRBV9 with TRBJ2-3; no D gene call is confident. This receptor has the CDR3 CASSVVGRTDTDTQYF. The sequenced DNA: TGTGCCAGCAGCGTCGTGGGCCGTACAGACACAGATACGCAGTATTTT.